A single T cell receptor (beta chain) is shown here with its context. The germline V gene has CDR1 SGHTS and CDR2 YDEGEE. This CDR3 contains 17 residues. The V end was cut by 0 bases, the J end by 1 base, with 14 bases between. Clones were sequenced by immunoSEQ multiplex PCR, and TCRdb holds only the in-frame ones, with some missing. The table has under 200,000 clones, about 81% seen once. This sample is part of a study of cytomegalovirus exposure and HLA in healthy donors. Material for sequencing was PBMCs. This clonotype was sampled from a woman younger than 45 in good health and CMV-seronegative. V usage is TRBV5-8 and J usage is TRBJ1-5; no firm D call. The DNA for the CDR3 is TGTGCCAGCAGCTTGGTGTCGGGGTCGGTGAGCAATCAGCCCCAGCATTTT. It yields the protein CASSLVSGSVSNQPQHF.